A selection of T cell receptor beta chains follows, all from one sample in a study of T cells of healthy individuals. TCRdb reprocessed the 5' RACE reads via MiXCR and lists one record per CDR3 protein. The data show more than 85,000 distinct CDR3 sequences, approximately 15% seen once. These receptors were taken from a human donor in good health. Each CDR3 is given with its conserved first and last residue. D genes are given only for firm matches. Clone size is not always given. Where it is, it says once, few, many or a class for expanded clones.

>TRBJ2-3|TRBD2|NA|TRBV28
TGTGCCAGCAGTTCATCCGGGACTAGCTCTACGCAGTATTTT
CASSSSGTSSTQYF
>TRBJ2-3|NA|NA|TRBV29-1
TGCAGCGTTGATGTAGGTTCAGGTGCAGATACGCAGTATTTT
CSVDVGSGADTQYF
>TRBJ2-3|TRBD1|few|TRBV11-3
TGTGCCAGCAGCTTAGGCACAGGGGGGGATACGCAGTATTTT
CASSLGTGGDTQYF
>TRBJ2-5|NA|many|TRBV29-1
TGCAGCGTTGATACAGGGCCGAAGACCCAGTACTTC
CSVDTGPKTQYF
>TRBJ2-1|TRBD2|many|TRBV20-1
TGCAGTGCTAGAGTGGGACTAGCGAACAATGAGCAGTTCTTC
CSARVGLANNEQFF
>TRBJ2-4|NA|many|TRBV11-2
TGTGCCAGCAGCCAGAGGGGGGGTCTGACCAAAAACATTCAGTACTTC
CASSQRGGLTKNIQYF
>TRBJ2-3|NA|many|TRBV19
TGTGCCAGTAGTATGAGTGCGGGAAGGGGCACAGATACGCAGTATTTT
CASSMSAGRGTDTQYF
>TRBJ1-5|NA|many|TRBV6-6
TGTGCCAGCAAGGGGAGGGATAGCAATCAGCCCCAGCATTTT
CASKGRDSNQPQHF
>TRBJ2-1|NA|NA|TRBV28
TGTGCCAGCAGTACCCTACTAGTAACGGGCAGTGAGCAGTTATTC
CASSTLLVTGSEQLF
>TRBJ2-5|TRBD2|NA|TRBV7-2
TGTGCCAGCAGCTTAGGCCTAGCGGGGGGGCTTGAGACCCAGTACTTC
CASSLGLAGGLETQYF
>TRBJ2-2|TRBD2|few|TRBV5-4
TGTGCCAGCAGCTCGCCGGGACTAGCTGGCGGGTGGGCCGGGGAGCTGTTTTTT
CASSSPGLAGGWAGELFF
>TRBJ1-1|NA|NA|TRBV27
TGTGCCAGCAACAAAAATGGCGTGAACACTGAAGCTTTCTTT
CASNKNGVNTEAFF
>TRBJ2-7|NA|NA|TRBV6-5
TGTGCCAGCAGCCAAATCACCACAGGGACCTACGAGCAGTACTTC
CASSQITTGTYEQYF
>TRBJ2-2|TRBD1|NA|TRBV28
TGTGCCAGCAGTCGGGGACAGGATTACCTCACCGGGGAGCTGTTTTTT
CASSRGQDYLTGELFF
>TRBJ2-1|NA|NA|TRBV28
TGTGCCAGCAGTTTATCGAAGAACAATGAGCAGTTCTTC
CASSLSKNNEQFF
>TRBJ2-7|TRBD1|NA|TRBV5-1
TGCGCCAGCAGCTTGGAGGGGGCAAACGAGCAGTACTTC
CASSLEGANEQYF
>TRBJ1-5|TRBD1|NA|TRBV6-2/TRBV6-3
TGTGCCAGCAGTTCCGCGGGACAGAGAAATCAGCCCCAGCATTTT
CASSSAGQRNQPQHF
>TRBJ2-1|NA|NA|TRBV10-2
TGCGCCAGCACCACCCGGACAGACTCCAATGAGCAGTTCTTC
CASTTRTDSNEQFF
>TRBJ2-3|NA|NA|TRBV7-8
TGTGCCAGCAGCTTAGCGGGAGGATACACAGATACGCAGTATTTT
CASSLAGGYTDTQYF
>TRBJ1-1|TRBD1|many|TRBV7-9
TGTGCCAGCGGCACTTTGGGCCCAACGGACAGGTACACTGAAGCTTTCTTT
CASGTLGPTDRYTEAFF
>TRBJ1-2|TRBD1|many|TRBV29-1
TGCAGCGTCGGGGGACAGGGCGGTTCTGGCTACACCTTC
CSVGGQGGSGYTF
>TRBJ2-2|NA|NA|TRBV5-1
TGCGCCAGCAGCCGGCAGTCTGTAGGGGCCGGGGAGCTGTTTTTT
CASSRQSVGAGELFF
>TRBJ2-2|NA|many|TRBV19
TGTGCCAGTACTAAAATAATGGGACTCGAGCCCGGGGAGCTGTTTTTT
CASTKIMGLEPGELFF
>TRBJ2-6|NA|many|TRBV3-1
TGTGCCAGCAGCCATGAGGTCTGGGGGATCGAGTCTGGGGCCAACGTCCTGACTTTC
CASSHEVWGIESGANVLTF
>TRBJ1-1|NA|NA|TRBV28
TGTGCCAGCAGTTTTGACCAGGAACACACTGAAGCTTTCTTT
CASSFDQEHTEAFF
>TRBJ1-4|NA|few|TRBV4-1
TGCGCCAGCAGCCCAACAAGCGCAACTAATGAAAAACTGTTTTTT
CASSPTSATNEKLFF
>TRBJ2-1|NA|many|TRBV19
TGTGCCAGTAGCCCTGGGGGTGAGCAGTTCTTC
CASSPGGEQFF
>TRBJ2-3|TRBD2|NA|TRBV4-3
TGCGCCAGCAGCCAAGCCCCCAGGGCGGGAGGGGGTACGCAGTATTTT
CASSQAPRAGGGTQYF
>TRBJ1-4|NA|NA|TRBV6-2/TRBV6-3
TGTGCCAGCAGTTACTCTGGAGGTTGGAATGAAAAACTGTTTTTT
CASSYSGGWNEKLFF
>TRBJ1-2|TRBD1|NA|TRBV7-9
TGTGCCAGCAGCCTACCCGGAGGGTGGACAGGCCCTTTTAACTATGGCTACACCTTC
CASSLPGGWTGPFNYGYTF
>TRBJ1-2|NA|few|TRBV20-1
TGCAGTGCCCCTCGGACAGACTATGGCTACACCTTC
CSAPRTDYGYTF